The clone carrying this T cell receptor beta chain was detected only a few times. A second PCR, run for roughly 7 to 11 cycles, used a sample-barcoded 5' primer plus a J-beta primer mix. TCRdb re-derived calls from the 5' RACE reads in MiXCR, one entry per CDR3 protein. The sample includes 450,000 to 700,000 distinct CDR3 sequences, 27% of them seen just once. The data are from a study of blood T cells in healthy people across ages. Trimming shortened V by 2 bases and J by 2 bases, and 10 bases separated the two germline ends. CDR1 GTSNPN and CDR2 SVGIG come from the germline V gene (reference sequence). CDR3 length equals 13 residues.

The sequence was obtained from a woman in her sixties or seventies in good health. Material for sequencing was blood. The J gene is TRBJ2-7, the V gene TRBV30; D gene ambiguous. CDR3: CAWSIQAAYEQYF. The CDR3, as DNA: TGTGCCTGGAGTATCCAGGCAGCCTACGAGCAGTACTTC.